The rows below give T cell receptor beta chains drawn from one sample of a study of blood T cell repertoires in COVID-19. Clones were sequenced by immunoSEQ multiplex PCR, and TCRdb holds only the in-frame ones, with some missing. The profile shows 200,000 or so clones, just under 90% of them singletons. Sequences were obtained from peripheral blood. These receptors were collected from a man aged 30 to 45 with COVID-19, enrolled during active disease. CDR3s include the opening cysteine and the closing phenylalanine or tryptophan. The D gene is left open where the match is weak. Clone size is given for some rows only: seen once, a few or many times, or a class if the clone is expanded.

cdr3_aa clone_size v_call d_call
CAITRQGSYEQYF few TRBV10-3 TRBD1
CASSFQARGSYGELFF NA TRBV7-9 NA
CAGRGNNSPLHF NA TRBV2 NA
CASSYGQGGRQPQHF NA TRBV6-2/TRBV6-3 TRBD1
CASSPWTGTTTEAFF NA TRBV14 TRBD1
CASSLGGTGGNTEAFF NA TRBV28 TRBD1
CASSEGDRIYGYTF NA TRBV6-1 TRBD1
CASSDSSPPPSYEQYF NA TRBV6-4 NA
CASSSLAGEQFF NA TRBV7-2 TRBD2
CASREGLAGTDTQYF NA TRBV5-1 TRBD2
CASSVVANTEAFF NA TRBV19 NA
CASSLGTGGNTIYF NA TRBV4-1 TRBD1
CASSSGGLAGNTIYF NA TRBV5-1 NA
CASGQGVVATEAFF NA TRBV6-5 TRBD1
CASSDRDWGAYEQYF NA TRBV7-8 NA